The clone carrying this T cell receptor (beta chain) turned up a few times. Its antigen is undetermined. These data come from a study of post-analysis software for immune sequencing data. For the study at large: Several disease courses (relapsing-remitting, secondary progressive and progressive-relapsing) of multiple sclerosis were included. Notes on the study in general: By F measure, strong co-clustering occurred among samples prepared in the same batch. Multiple sclerosis patients showed significantly lower normalized Chao1 diversity than controls did. Four or five TRBV segments were significantly more frequent in patients than in controls. TRBV5-6, TRBV5-1 and TRBV20-1 were among these segments.

Germline CDR1 reads DFQATT; CDR2 reads SNEGSKA (reference sequence). V shed 0 bases and J shed 0 bases, with 6 bases lying between them. CDR3 length equals 14 residues. Unique-molecular-identifier-tagged TCR beta cDNA libraries were used. Starting from roughly 1 to 10 million T cells, the study yielded roughly 0.5 million cDNA molecules. One entry per CDR3 protein results from TCRdb running MiXCR on the PCR reads. The sample yields 350,000 to 500,000 distinct CDR3 sequences, approximately 39% seen once. The TCR sequence derives from a girl aged 2 to 10 with multiple sclerosis. The rearrangement uses TRBV20-1 and TRBJ1-5; D unclear. Source material: blood. CDR3 sequence: CSARDQYSNQPQHF. CDR3 in DNA: TGCAGTGCTAGAGATCAGTATAGCAATCAGCCCCAGCATTTT.